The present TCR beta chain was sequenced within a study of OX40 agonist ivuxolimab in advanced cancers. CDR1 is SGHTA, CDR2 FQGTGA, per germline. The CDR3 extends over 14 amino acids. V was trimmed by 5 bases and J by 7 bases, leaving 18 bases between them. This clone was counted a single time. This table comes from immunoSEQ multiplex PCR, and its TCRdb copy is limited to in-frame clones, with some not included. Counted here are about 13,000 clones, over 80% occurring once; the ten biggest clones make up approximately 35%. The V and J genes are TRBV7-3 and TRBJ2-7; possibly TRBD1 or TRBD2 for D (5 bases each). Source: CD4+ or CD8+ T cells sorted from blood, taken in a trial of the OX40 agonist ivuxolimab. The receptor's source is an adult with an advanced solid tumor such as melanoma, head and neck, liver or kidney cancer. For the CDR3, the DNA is TGTGCCAGCAGCCCCCAGGGACCTTCTGGGGAGCAGTACTTC. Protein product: CASSPQGPSGEQYF.